What follows are 25 T cell receptor beta chains derived from one specimen sequenced in a study of blood T cell repertoires in COVID-19. Profiled with immunoSEQ multiplex PCR; TCRdb holds only in-frame clones, not every one. The sample holds just under 150,000 clones, around nine tenths seen once. Material: peripheral blood. These receptors all come from a woman between 50 and 59 years old with active or convalescent COVID-19.

The DNA of the CDR3 is TGTGCCAGCAGCACAGACAGTTATGGCTACACCTTC. Residues: CASSTDSYGYTF. The chain links TRBV16 to TRBJ1-2; D possibly corresponds to TRBD1 (5 bases). Germline CDR1 reads KGHSY; CDR2 reads FQNENV. The CDR3 is 12 residues long. Trimming cost V 5 bases and J 5 bases, with 9 bases left between them.

This clone has a single count. The chain joins TRBV10-3 to TRBJ1-6; D not resolved. There are 13 residues in the CDR3. Germline CDR1 is ENHRY and CDR2 is SYGVKD. The V end was cut by 0 bases, the J end by 9 bases, with 6 bases between. The CDR3 nucleotides read TGTGCCATCAGTGAGTCGTCGGGTTCACCCCTCCACTTT. This translates into CAISESSGSPLHF.

The rearrangement uses TRBV6-2 or TRBV6-3 and TRBJ2-7; TRBD2 agrees at 16 bases. This CDR3 contains 17 residues. Germline V lookup: CDR1 MNHEY, CDR2 SVGEGT. Trimming took 6 bases from V and 2 from J; bases not matched to a gene: 7. The CDR3 nucleotides read TGTGCCAGCAGCCCGGGACTAGCGGGAGGGCCACCCTACGAGCAGTACTTC. As protein: CASSPGLAGGPPYEQYF.

The chain employs TRBV7-3 and TRBJ2-3; D perhaps matches TRBD2 (5 bases). V lost 5 bases and J 3 bases, leaving 18 bases between the germline ends. The CDR3 consists of 16 residues. Germline assignment: CDR1 SGHTA and CDR2 FQGTGA. The CDR3 protein is CASSRTAGLGTDTQYF. The CDR3 nucleotides are TGTGCCAGCAGCCGCACGGCGGGTTTGGGGACAGATACGCAGTATTTT.

The V gene is TRBV27, the J gene TRBJ1-1, with 11 bases that match TRBD1. The CDR3 consists of 14 residues. CDR1 is MNHEY and CDR2 is SMNVEV in the germline V gene (reference sequence). V lost 5 bases, J lost 4 bases, and 3 bases stayed unmatched. The DNA for the CDR3 is TGTGCCAGCAGTGGCGGGACAGGGGGCACTGAAGCTTTCTTT. Translated, it gives CASSGGTGGTEAFF.

The V call is TRBV28, the J call TRBJ1-2; D perhaps matches TRBD1 (6 bases). The germline CDR1 and CDR2 sequences are MDHEN and SYDVKM. Trimming took off 4 bases at V and 2 bases at J, with 11 bases between the two ends. This CDR3 has 14 amino acids. The CDR3 spells CASSSGTPNYGYTF. DNA for the CDR3: TGTGCCAGCAGTTCCGGGACACCCAACTATGGCTACACCTTC.

The chain carries TRBV19 and TRBJ1-2; D remains unclear. This CDR3 region has 11 residues. CDR1 is LNHDA and CDR2 is SQIVND in the germline V gene (reference sequence). DNA of the CDR3: TGTGCTCTCGGGATCGGCTATGGCTACACCTTC. Translating it yields CALGIGYGYTF.

The chain uses TRBV6-6 and TRBJ1-1, with unresolved D. Trimming removed 6 bases from V and 4 bases from J, with 21 bases in between. The CDR3 sequence is 16 residues long. Germline V gene sequence: CDR1 MNHNY, CDR2 SVGAGI (reference sequence). The CDR3 DNA is TGTGCCAGCAGCTTACCCCTAGAGATTCGTGTCACTGAAGCTTTCTTT. It specifies CASSLPLEIRVTEAFF.

The chain carries TRBV7-2 and TRBJ2-1; 9 bases match TRBD2. Germline loops: CDR1 SGHTA, CDR2 FQGNSA. V dropped 0 bases and J dropped 8; count of bases not matched to a gene: 5. CDR3 length equals 15 residues. CDR3 amino acids: CASSLAAGGLDEQFF. In nucleotides, the CDR3 is TGTGCCAGCAGCTTAGCGGCGGGAGGGTTAGATGAGCAGTTCTTC.

The count of this clone is one. The chain carries TRBV7-9 and TRBJ1-1; TRBD1 aligns across 8 bases. J gave up 2 bases and V 7 bases, and 6 bases lay outside the gene matches. CDR1 SEHNR and CDR2 FQNEAQ come from the germline V gene (reference sequence). This CDR3 spans 14 amino acids. CDR3 in amino acids: CASNPTGANTEAFF. CDR3 sequence (DNA): TGTGCCAGCAACCCGACAGGGGCAAACACTGAAGCTTTCTTT.

The chain has TRBV19 and TRBJ1-2; 8 bases align to TRBD1. V was pared by 7 bases and J by 6 bases, with 4 bases of the junction left unmatched. This CDR3 has 12 amino acids. CDR1 is LNHDA, CDR2 SQIVND, per germline (reference sequence). CDR3 bases: TGTGCCAGTACGGACAGGGACAATGGCTACACCTTC. Translation gives CASTDRDNGYTF.

The V call is TRBV30, the J call TRBJ2-3, with a tentative D call TRBD1 (6 bases). Germline V lookup: CDR1 GTSNPN, CDR2 SVGIG (reference sequence). V gave up 5 bases and J gave up 5 bases, with 8 bases separating them. The CDR3 totals 11 residues. The chain's CDR3 is CAWSDRDTQYF. CDR3 nucleotide sequence: TGTGCCTGGTCGGACAGAGATACGCAGTATTTT.

The J gene is TRBJ2-7, the V gene TRBV4-3; 8 positions agree with TRBD1. This CDR3 spans 15 amino acids. Per germline, CDR1 LGHNA and CDR2 YSLEER. The ends lost 0 bases at V and 4 bases at J; junction bases unmatched: 5. The CDR3 DNA sequence: TGCGCCAGCAGCCAAGAACCGGGACAGGTTTACGAGCAGTACTTC. Protein product: CASSQEPGQVYEQYF.

The chain carries TRBV30 and TRBJ1-1; a weak D match, TRBD1 (5 bases). CDR3 size: 14 residues. CDR1 GTSNPN and CDR2 SVGIG come from the germline V gene (reference sequence). Trimming shortened V by 1 base and J by 0 bases, and 9 bases separated the two germline ends. The CDR3 coding sequence is TGTGCCTGGAGTGGGGGCAGGATGAACACTGAAGCTTTCTTT. The encoded protein is CAWSGGRMNTEAFF.

This clone has a single count. The genes are TRBV19 and TRBJ2-7; tentative D call: TRBD1 (5 bases). The CDR3 consists of 12 residues. The V end was cut by 9 bases, the J end by 1 base, with 10 bases between. Germline CDR1 reads LNHDA; CDR2 reads SQIVND (reference sequence). CDR3: CASPTDSYEQYF. DNA of the CDR3: TGTGCCAGCCCGACAGATTCCTACGAGCAGTACTTC.

The chain combines TRBV7-2 with TRBJ1-2; D perhaps matches TRBD1 (5 bases). The germline V gene encodes CDR1 SGHTA and CDR2 FQGNSA. V lost 0 bases, J lost 3 bases, and 5 bases lay in between. The CDR3 covers 13 residues. In DNA, the CDR3 is TGTGCCAGCAGCTTAGCCAGGGACTATGGCTACACCTTC. It translates to CASSLARDYGYTF.

This clone was observed a single time. The chain uses TRBV27 and TRBJ1-3; D gene unclear. Trimming cost V 6 bases and J 3 bases, with 6 bases left between them. Germline loops: CDR1 MNHEY, CDR2 SMNVEV (reference sequence). The CDR3 is 12 amino acids. The CDR3 protein is CASRSRGNTIYF. CDR3 nucleotide sequence: TGTGCCAGCAGGTCCCGTGGAAACACCATATATTTT.

The chain combines TRBV18 with TRBJ1-5, with a tentative D call TRBD1 (5 bases). CDR1 is KGHSH and CDR2 is LQKENI in the germline V gene. V was clipped by 3 bases and J by 5 bases, with 8 bases between them. The CDR3 spans 13 residues. The CDR3 here is CASSPSTDQPQHF. The DNA of the CDR3 is TGTGCCAGCTCACCCTCGACAGATCAGCCCCAGCATTTT.

The rearrangement links TRBV6-2 or TRBV6-3 to TRBJ2-3, with D perhaps matching TRBD2 (6 bases). The CDR3 sequence is 18 residues long. CDR1 MNHEY and CDR2 SVGEGT come from the germline V gene. V lost 5 bases and J lost 3, with 24 bases in between. In DNA form, the CDR3 reads TGTGCCAGCAGTGTCTTGGGTAACCGGGACTCAAGAACAGATACGCAGTATTTT. Amino acids: CASSVLGNRDSRTDTQYF.

The chain uses TRBV30 and TRBJ1-6; D gene ambiguous. Germline values: CDR1 GTSNPN, CDR2 SVGIG (reference sequence). V was cut by 5 bases and J by 0 bases, with 11 bases left in between. This CDR3 region has 15 residues. CDR3: CAWGRESSYNSPLHF. The CDR3 DNA is TGTGCCTGGGGGCGGGAGAGCTCCTATAATTCACCCCTCCACTTT.

This clone appeared many times. The chain couples TRBV18 to TRBJ2-7; 8 bases align to TRBD2. CDR1 KGHSH and CDR2 LQKENI come from the germline V gene. CDR3 size: 15 residues. V lost 3 bases to trimming and J lost 3 bases; unmatched junction nucleotides: 7. The CDR3 DNA reads TGTGCCAGCTCACCGGGGTCTAGCGGGTACTACGAGCAGTACTTC. Amino acids: CASSPGSSGYYEQYF. The entire variable domain, with the rest obtained from reference TRBV18 and TRBJ2-7, is as follows: NAGVMQNPRHLVRRRGQEARLRCSPMKGHSHVYWYRQLPEEGLKFMVYLQKENIIDESGMPKERFSAEFPKEGPSILRIQQVVRGDSAAYFCASSPGSSGYYEQYFGPGTRLTVT.

The chain joins TRBV29-1 to TRBJ2-6; D unclear. The CDR3 extends over 13 amino acids. CDR1 and CDR2 (germline): SQVTM, ANQGSEA. V was shortened by 6 bases and J by 4 bases, with 10 bases between the two germline ends. DNA of the CDR3: TGCAGCGTGGTAGCTGCCGGGGCCAACGTCCTGACTTTC. It encodes CSVVAAGANVLTF.

This clone occurred once. This chain uses TRBV5-5 with TRBJ2-7, with 7 bases aligning to TRBD2. V shed 0 bases and J 0 bases; nucleotides not matched to a gene: 3. Per germline, CDR1 SGHKS and CDR2 YYEKEE (reference sequence). The CDR3 length is 15 residues. The CDR3 loop reads CASSLAGGSSYEQYF. CDR3 bases: TGTGCCAGCAGCTTGGCCGGGGGGAGCTCCTACGAGCAGTACTTC.

This clone was recorded once. The chain joins TRBV20-1 to TRBJ2-7; TRBD2 aligns across 8 bases. The CDR3 loop spans 16 amino acids. V was pared by 3 bases and J by 5 bases, with 15 bases of the junction left unmatched. In germline, CDR1 is DFQATT, CDR2 SNEGSKA (reference sequence). CDR3 in DNA: TGCAGTGCTAGTTTAGCAGTGGGACTAGAACCCCACGAGCAGTACTTC. It yields the protein CSASLAVGLEPHEQYF.

This clone was seen a handful of times. V and J are TRBV9 and TRBJ2-2; 7 bases line up with TRBD1. Germline loops: CDR1 SGDLS, CDR2 YYNGEE. The CDR3 totals 15 residues. Germline trimming cut 4 bases from V and 5 bases from J; bases unmatched to any gene: 8. This chain's CDR3 is CASSSRQGGTGELFF. CDR3 DNA: TGTGCCAGCAGCTCACGACAGGGCGGGACCGGGGAGCTGTTTTTT.